A single sample is the source of the 18 T cell receptor beta chains below, sequenced in a study of shared clonotypes between healthy human individuals. This table comes from immunoSEQ multiplex PCR, and its TCRdb copy is limited to in-frame clones, with some not included. The repertoire holds under 650,000 clones, with 90% to 96% as singletons. Sequenced material: naive CD4+ T cells sorted from blood. Described subset: CD45RA+ positively selected. Every receptor here comes from a woman younger than 45 in good health.

This clone was counted once. The chain uses TRBV30 and TRBJ2-1; the match to TRBD2 covers 9 bases. Losses at the gene ends were 3 bases for V and 6 bases for J; bases not matched to a gene: 0. The germline CDR1 and CDR2 sequences are GTSNPN and SVGIG (reference sequence). The CDR3 consists of 12 residues. The CDR3, as DNA: TGTGCCTGGAGGGGACTAGCCAATGAGCAGTTCTTC. Amino acids: CAWRGLANEQFF.

The CDR3 nucleotides are TGTGCCAGCAGTGCGCTAAGAATAGCTTCCTACGAGCAGTACTTC. It is translated as CASSALRIASYEQYF. The J gene is TRBJ2-7, the V gene TRBV6-1; D unclear. CDR3 length: 15 residues. Germline values: CDR1 MNHNS, CDR2 SASEGT. Trimming cost V 4 bases and J 1 base, with 14 bases left between them.

The V call is TRBV28, the J call TRBJ2-3; 8 nucleotides match TRBD2. The CDR3 is 16 residues long. Trimming cost V 6 bases and J 0 bases; bases outside gene matches: 8. The germline V gene encodes CDR1 MDHEN and CDR2 SYDVKM. DNA of the CDR3: TGTGCCAGCAGCCTCAACCCTAGCGGGAGCACAGATACGCAGTATTTT. Translation: CASSLNPSGSTDTQYF.

The genes are TRBV2 and TRBJ1-4; 7 bases are a match to TRBD1. From germline, CDR1 is SNHLY and CDR2 FYNNEI. CDR3 length equals 15 residues. V shed 3 bases, J shed 2 bases, and the junction held 3 bases outside the gene matches. CDR3 nucleotide sequence: TGTGCCAGCAGTGATCGGGGACAGACTAATGAAAAACTGTTTTTT. Protein sequence: CASSDRGQTNEKLFF.

V is TRBV5-5 and J is TRBJ2-7; 9 bases align to TRBD1. V was clipped by 4 bases and J by 4 bases; unmatched bases: 6. The CDR3 is 14 residues long. Germline CDR1 and CDR2: SGHKS and YYEKEE (reference sequence). The CDR3 here is CASSQGQGPYEQYF. CDR3 nucleotide sequence: TGTGCCAGCAGCCAGGGACAGGGCCCATACGAGCAGTACTTC.

This clone was observed a single time. The rearrangement joins TRBV30 to TRBJ2-3; TRBD1 or TRBD2 may be the D gene (5 bases each). Germline V gene data show CDR1 as GTSNPN and CDR2 as SVGIG (reference sequence). The V end lost 7 bases, the J end lost 2 bases, and 10 bases lay between the germline ends. The CDR3 loop spans 12 amino acids. The CDR3 loop is CAFSGATDTQYF. CDR3 nucleotides: TGTGCCTTTTCCGGGGCCACAGATACGCAGTATTTT.

DNA of the CDR3: TGTGCCAGCAGTTACTCGTCTAGCGGGAGTTACGAGCAGTACTTC. Translation gives CASSYSSSGSYEQYF. The V and J genes are TRBV6-5 and TRBJ2-7, with 10 bases that match TRBD2. The CDR3 has 15 residues. Germline V gene lookup returns CDR1 MNHEY and CDR2 SVGAGI. J gave up 4 bases and V 0 bases, and 3 bases lay outside the gene matches.

This chain uses TRBV20-1 with TRBJ1-4; D is undetermined. This CDR3 spans 11 amino acids. Germline CDR1 DFQATT, CDR2 SNEGSKA (reference sequence). Between the trimmed V and J ends, which lost 3 bases and 8 bases, there was a span of 7 bases. The CDR3 protein is CSASVREKLFF. CDR3 nucleotides: TGCAGTGCTAGTGTCAGGGAAAAACTGTTTTTT.

The rearrangement uses TRBV10-3 and TRBJ1-1; D perhaps matches TRBD1 (5 bases). The V end lost 0 bases, the J end lost 4 bases, and 9 bases lay between the germline ends. Germline V gene data show CDR1 as ENHRY and CDR2 as SYGVKD. The CDR3 spans 14 residues. The CDR3, as DNA: TGTGCCATCAGTGAGTCGGAGGGGACCACTGAAGCTTTCTTT. The encoded protein is CAISESEGTTEAFF.

V is TRBV27 and J is TRBJ2-7; tentatively, D is TRBD1 or TRBD2 (5 bases each). Trimming pared 4 bases from V and 2 bases from J, leaving 12 bases between. Germline V gene data show CDR1 as MNHEY and CDR2 as SMNVEV (reference sequence). The CDR3 covers 14 residues. In DNA form, the CDR3 reads TGTGCCAGCAGTTCCAGGGACCGCACCTACGAGCAGTACTTC. Amino acid sequence: CASSSRDRTYEQYF.

The chain combines TRBV5-1 with TRBJ2-5; perhaps TRBD2 as D (6 bases). Trimming pared 3 bases from V and 5 bases from J, leaving 17 bases between. The germline CDR1 and CDR2 sequences are SGHRS and YFSETQ. The CDR3 is made up of 15 amino acids. CDR3 coding DNA: TGCGCCAGCAGCTCTACCGGGGGTGCGACGGAGACCCAGTACTTC. This codes for CASSSTGGATETQYF.

This clone occurred once. The V call is TRBV6-1, the J call TRBJ1-2; D gene uncertain. Between the trimmed V and J ends, which lost 0 bases and 6 bases, there was a span of 11 bases. The CDR3 contains 14 residues. CDR1 MNHNS and CDR2 SASEGT come from the germline V gene. CDR3 protein: CASSEARGRHGYTF. CDR3 sequence (DNA): TGTGCCAGCAGTGAAGCCCGCGGGAGGCATGGCTACACCTTC.

CDR3 coding DNA: TGTGCCAGCAGTGAAGGGTCTAACTTAGAGCAGTACTTC. It encodes CASSEGSNLEQYF. The chain is built from TRBV2 and TRBJ2-7; D is unresolved. The CDR3 sequence is 13 residues long. Germline-derived CDR1 and CDR2 are SNHLY and FYNNEI. The ends were cut back, 1 base at V and 7 bases at J, with 11 bases in the middle.

The chain employs TRBV6-5 and TRBJ2-2; no firm D call. Germline CDR1 MNHEY, CDR2 SVGAGI. The CDR3 loop spans 12 amino acids. V lost 5 bases, J lost 7 bases, and 8 bases lay in between. The chain's CDR3 is CASSRLVGELFF. Here the CDR3 DNA reads TGTGCCAGCAGTCGTCTGGTCGGGGAGCTGTTTTTT.

The chain combines TRBV7-8 with TRBJ2-7; D not certain. From germline, CDR1 is SGHVS and CDR2 FQNEAQ. Trimming took 2 bases from V and 5 from J, leaving 13 bases between them. This CDR3 has 14 residues. DNA of the CDR3: TGTGCCAGCAGCTTAACGCCCCGTGGCGACGAGCAGTACTTC. Amino acid sequence: CASSLTPRGDEQYF. The full variable domain, with the rest looked up from reference TRBV7-8 and TRBJ2-7, is GAGVSQSPRYKVAKRGQDVALRCDPISGHVSLFWYQQALGQGPEFLTYFQNEAQLDKSGLPSDRFFAERPEGSVSTLKIQRTQQEDSAVYLCASSLTPRGDEQYFGPGTRLTVT.

The chain couples TRBV19 to TRBJ1-3; D unresolved. The CDR3 is 15 residues long. Germline V gene lookup returns CDR1 LNHDA and CDR2 SQIVND (reference sequence). The V end lost 5 bases, the J end lost 0 bases, and 11 bases lay between the germline ends. DNA of the CDR3: TGTGCCAGTAGTGCAAATGGAGGCTCTGGAAACACCATATATTTT. Its protein is CASSANGGSGNTIYF. Complete variable domain (other parts from reference TRBV19 and TRBJ1-3): DGGITQSPKYLFRKEGQNVTLSCEQNLNHDAMYWYRQDPGQGLRLIYYSQIVNDFQKGDIAEGYSVSREKKESFPLTVTSAQKNPTAFYLCASSANGGSGNTIYFGEGSWLTVV.

The chain has TRBV7-3 and TRBJ2-5; no definite D call. The J call may be mistaken, given a closer DNA end match to TRBJ2-7. CDR3 length: 14 amino acids. CDR1 is SGHTA and CDR2 is FQGTGA in the germline V gene. The CDR3: CASSLGDASYEQYF. The CDR3, as DNA: TGTGCCAGCAGCTTGGGTGACGCATCCTACGAGCAGTACTTC.

The sample holds a few counts of this clone. The rearrangement uses TRBV28 and TRBJ1-5; D is unclear. The CDR3 consists of 12 residues. In germline, CDR1 is MDHEN, CDR2 SYDVKM. V was clipped by 5 bases and J by 7 bases, with 9 bases between them. The CDR3, as DNA: TGTGCCAGCAGTCAAGACACGCAGCCCCAGCATTTT. Translation: CASSQDTQPQHF.